The text below deals with one T cell receptor beta chain. Its specificity is not known. The data were taken from a study of T cell responses to AZD1222 COVID-19 vaccine. Study-wide results and caveats: The span of vaccine-associated CD4 TCRs extended across spike, with dominance at 160-218 and 743-854. Females made up more of the donors, who were largely white British, and clonal diversity may have come out too low. Spike-specific TCRs gained breadth and depth after people received two AZD1222 doses.

Profiled with immunoSEQ multiplex PCR; TCRdb holds only in-frame clones, not every one. Altogether more than 80,000 clones are present, 88% being singletons, with the ten largest covering 10%. The sequenced sample was peripheral blood, obtained on day 0 of MenACWY control vaccination. The clonotype was recovered from an adult in good health.

In DNA form, the CDR3 reads TGTGCCAGCAGCTTGTCGACGACTAACTATGGCTACACCTTC. Translation: CASSLSTTNYGYTF. The rearrangement uses TRBV5-4 and TRBJ1-2; the D is unclear. Trimming removed 1 base at V and 0 bases at J, with 7 bases between. Looked up from germline, CDR1 is SGHNT and CDR2 is YYREEE (reference sequence). The length of the CDR3 is 14 residues. The full variable domain, with the rest looked up from reference TRBV5-4 and TRBJ1-2, is ETGVTQSPTHLIKTRGQQVTLRCSSQSGHNTVSWYQQALGQGPQFIFQYYREEENGRGNFPPRFSGLQFPNYSSELNVNALELDDSALYLCASSLSTTNYGYTFGSGTRLTVV.